The 10 T cell receptor beta chains listed next were all sequenced from one sample in a study of early T cells in non-severe SARS-CoV-2 infection. From the 5' RACE reads, TCRdb called clonotypes with MiXCR, one entry per CDR3 protein. Of about 70,000 distinct CDR3 sequences detected, around 10% appear once; the ten largest clones hold roughly a sixth. The sample was whole blood, taken at baseline. These receptors were taken from an adult who was a healthcare worker with PCR-confirmed SARS-CoV-2 infection or an uninfected control (not recorded which). The donor label of this sample is uncertain.

Many counts were recorded for this clonotype. The chain combines TRBV4-3 with TRBJ2-3; TRBD2 matches at 8 bases. The V gene's germline CDR1 is LGHNA and CDR2 YSLEER. V shed 1 base and J 3 bases; nucleotides not matched to a gene: 3. This CDR3 has 15 residues. This CDR3 is CASSQVSSGTDTQYF. The CDR3 DNA is TGCGCCAGCAGCCAAGTTTCTAGCGGGACAGATACGCAGTATTTT.

The gene calls are TRBV6-5 and TRBJ1-1, with D possibly matching TRBD1 (5 bases). Germline assignment: CDR1 MNHEY and CDR2 SVGAGI. CDR3 length: 13 residues. V was cut by 8 bases and J by 3 bases, with 13 bases left in between. The CDR3 is CASQGSRDTEAFF. As DNA, the CDR3 is TGTGCCAGCCAGGGATCGAGAGACACTGAAGCTTTCTTT.

There are a few counts of this clonotype. This rearrangement joins TRBV7-9 to TRBJ1-1, with 7 bases fitting TRBD1. CDR3 size: 15 residues. V lost 5 bases and J lost 1; bases outside the gene matches: 7. Germline V gene data show CDR1 as SEHNR and CDR2 as FQNEAQ (reference sequence). CDR3 amino acids: CASSPWTGTNTEAFF. The DNA of the CDR3 is TGTGCCAGCAGCCCGTGGACAGGAACGAACACTGAAGCTTTCTTT.

At least ten counts were recorded for this clonotype. This chain connects TRBV29-1 to TRBJ2-5; D is unclear. Germline loops: CDR1 SQVTM, CDR2 ANQGSEA. The ends were cut back, 4 bases at V and 1 base at J, with 13 bases in the middle. The CDR3 totals 14 residues. CDR3 residues: CSVGHESSQETQYF. CDR3 sequence (DNA): TGCAGCGTTGGACACGAGTCCTCCCAAGAGACCCAGTACTTC. Full variable domain (missing parts from reference TRBV29-1 and TRBJ2-5): SAVISQKPSRDICQRGTSLTIQCQVDSQVTMMFWYRQQPGQSLTLIATANQGSEATYESGFVIDKFPISRPNLTFSTLTVSNMSPEDSSIYLCSVGHESSQETQYFGPGTRLLVL.

V and J are TRBV4-1 and TRBJ2-1; D might be TRBD1 or TRBD2, each matching 5 bases. Germline V CDR1 and CDR2: MGHRA, YSYEKL. The CDR3 has 16 residues. Trimming took 2 bases from V and 5 from J, leaving 16 bases between them. CDR3 loop: CASSQTTGTHNNEQFF. The CDR3 coding sequence is TGCGCCAGCAGCCAAACTACGGGGACGCATAACAATGAGCAGTTCTTC.

The chain couples TRBV7-2 to TRBJ2-7; possibly TRBD1 or TRBD2 for D (6 bases each). Trimming took off 4 bases at V and 4 bases at J, with 11 bases between the two ends. The CDR3 has 13 amino acids. The germline V gene has CDR1 SGHTA and CDR2 FQGNSA. CDR3: CASSSRGTYEQYF. DNA for the CDR3: TGTGCCAGCAGCTCTCGGGGGACATACGAGCAGTACTTC.

The V gene is TRBV3-1, the J gene TRBJ2-7; D unresolved. V was pared by 1 base and J by 1 base, with 11 bases between. The CDR3 spans 15 residues. Germline V gene lookup returns CDR1 LGHDT and CDR2 YNNKEL (reference sequence). The DNA for the CDR3 is TGTGCCAGCAGCCAAGGGGTTGACCTATCCTACGAGCAGTACTTC. Translation gives CASSQGVDLSYEQYF.

In DNA, the CDR3 is TGCAGCGTCCCGCCCGGACACTACCTCACAGATACGCAGTATTTT. Translating it yields CSVPPGHYLTDTQYF. The J gene is TRBJ2-3, the V gene TRBV29-1, with D tentatively TRBD1 (5 bases). V lost 6 bases and J lost 2, with 18 bases in between. The CDR3 runs 15 residues. CDR1 is SQVTM and CDR2 is ANQGSEA in the germline V gene.

J is TRBJ2-7 and V is TRBV20-1; no firm D call. In germline, CDR1 is DFQATT, CDR2 SNEGSKA (reference sequence). V shed 1 base and J shed 4 bases, with 8 bases lying between them. The CDR3 is 12 amino acids. CDR3 region: CSARGAQYEQYF. CDR3 DNA sequence: TGCAGTGCTAGAGGGGCCCAATACGAGCAGTACTTC.

This clonotype was counted at least ten times. Relative to the germline gene, one junction end is altered; a read error may explain this. V and J are TRBV3-1 and TRBJ1-5, with D unclear. The CDR3 covers 13 residues. CDR1 and CDR2 (germline): LGHDT, YNNKEL (reference sequence). DNA of the CDR3: TGTGCCAGCAGTCAAGCAGGCAATCAGCCCCAGCATTTT. This codes for CASSQAGNQPQHF. The full variable domain, in which reference TRBV3-1 and TRBJ1-5 provide the parts outside the CDR3, is DTAVSQTPKYLVTQMGNDKSIKCEQNLGHDTMYWYKQDSKKFLKIMFSYNNKELIINETVPNRFSPKSPDKAHLNLHINSLELGDSAVYFCASSQAGNQPQHFGDGTRLSIL.